This paragraph covers one TCR beta chain sequence. TCRdb called the 5' RACE reads again in MiXCR, with one record for every CDR3 protein. The table records approximately 47,000 distinct CDR3 sequences, about 14% of them present only once. The data were taken from a study of neurological immune-mediated disorders. Time point here: longitudinal time-point 3. Germline V gene lookup returns CDR1 MNHEY and CDR2 SMNVEV (reference sequence). The CDR3 sequence is 15 residues long. V lost 5 bases and J lost 4; bases outside the gene matches: 5. The sequenced sample consisted of PBMCs. The source of this sequence is a man in his thirties or forties in good health. The rearrangement uses TRBV27 and TRBJ2-1; 10 positions agree with TRBD2. The CDR3 reads CASSTGTSAYNEQFF. As DNA, the CDR3 is TGTGCCAGCAGTACCGGGACTAGCGCTTACAATGAGCAGTTCTTC.